Shown below are 23 T cell receptor beta chains from a single sample sequenced in a study of blood T cell repertoires in COVID-19. Clones were read by immunoSEQ multiplex PCR, and TCRdb kept only the in-frame ones, dropping some. The repertoire holds a few hundred thousand clones, with roughly 90% as singletons. Sequencing used PBMCs or T cells enriched from blood (not recorded which). The source is a woman aged 18 to 35 who had recovered from COVID-19.

The J gene is TRBJ1-5, the V gene TRBV28, with D maybe TRBD1 (5 bases). Germline V lookup: CDR1 MDHEN, CDR2 SYDVKM. V was cut by 3 bases and J by 5 bases, with 8 bases left in between. The CDR3 spans 13 residues. The CDR3 DNA reads TGTGCCAGCAGTTTCATAGGGGATCAGCCCCAGCATTTT. Translating it yields CASSFIGDQPQHF.

The chain joins TRBV7-2 to TRBJ2-7, with TRBD1 as a possible D gene (5 bases). Germline values: CDR1 SGHTA, CDR2 FQGNSA. Between the trimmed V and J ends, which lost 2 bases and 9 bases, there was a span of 11 bases. The length of the CDR3 is 12 residues. In nucleotides, the CDR3 is TGTGCCAGCAGCTTATCCTGGGGCGTGCAGTACTTC. Its protein product is CASSLSWGVQYF.

This clone occurred once. The genes are TRBV14 and TRBJ2-3, with D possibly matching TRBD1 (5 bases). V dropped 1 base and J dropped 3 bases, with 14 bases sitting between them. This CDR3 is built from 16 residues. Germline V gene sequence: CDR1 SGHDN, CDR2 FVKESK. DNA of the CDR3: TGTGCCAGCAGCCAAGTCTGGCAGGGTGTTACAGATACGCAGTATTTT. Protein product: CASSQVWQGVTDTQYF.

The V call is TRBV28, the J call TRBJ2-3; maybe TRBD2 (6 bases). The CDR3 is 13 amino acids. CDR1 MDHEN and CDR2 SYDVKM come from the germline V gene. V was shortened by 5 bases and J by 5 bases, with 11 bases between the two germline ends. This CDR3 reads CASSLLEGDTQYF. The CDR3, as DNA: TGTGCCAGCAGTCTCCTGGAGGGAGATACGCAGTATTTT.

The gene calls are TRBV29-1 and TRBJ2-7, with 9 bases identical to TRBD1. Germline values: CDR1 SQVTM, CDR2 ANQGSEA. The trim removed 6 bases at V and 6 bases at J, leaving 3 bases unmatched. The CDR3 has 11 residues. The CDR3 nucleotides read TGCAGCGTAGGGACAGGGAGCGAGCAGTACTTC. This translates into CSVGTGSEQYF.

The J gene is TRBJ1-2, the V gene TRBV6-1; D is undetermined. The CDR3 contains 14 residues. The germline V gene has CDR1 MNHNS and CDR2 SASEGT. Trimming removed 3 bases from V and 3 bases from J, with 11 bases in between. CDR3 sequence: CASSERGIDYGYTF. Here the CDR3 DNA reads TGTGCCAGCAGTGAGCGAGGGATTGACTATGGCTACACCTTC.

The chain couples TRBV7-3 to TRBJ2-3; TRBD1 matches at 7 bases. The CDR3 spans 15 residues. CDR1 SGHTA and CDR2 FQGTGA come from the germline V gene. Unmatched junction bases numbered 10, after V lost 5 bases and J lost 5 bases. CDR3 coding DNA: TGTGCCAGCAGCCCCACGACAGGGCAAGTAGATACGCAGTATTTT. It yields the protein CASSPTTGQVDTQYF.

The chain uses TRBV13 and TRBJ2-5; D may be TRBD1 (5 bases). Trimming took 6 bases from V and 2 from J, leaving 19 bases between them. The CDR3 is 16 residues long. Germline CDR1 and CDR2: PRHDT and FYEKMQ (reference sequence). The CDR3 loop reads CASSHSQANYQETQYF. The CDR3 nucleotides read TGTGCCAGCAGTCATTCACAGGCAAACTATCAAGAGACCCAGTACTTC.

This CDR3 is CASSPAGGDTQYF. The CDR3 region has the DNA TGTGCCAGCAGTCCCGCAGGTGGAGATACGCAGTATTTT. J is TRBJ2-3 and V is TRBV28, with D unresolved. The germline CDR1 and CDR2 sequences are MDHEN and SYDVKM. V lost 5 bases to trimming and J lost 5 bases, with 11 bases between them. The CDR3 contains 13 residues.

The chain combines TRBV7-9 with TRBJ1-2; D not resolved. This CDR3 has 14 amino acids. The V gene lost 5 bases and the J gene lost 2 bases, with 12 bases spanning the gap. The germline CDR1 and CDR2 sequences are SEHNR and FQNEAQ (reference sequence). The CDR3 nucleotides read TGTGCCAGCAGCCCCGCCCCGAGCAACTATGGCTACACCTTC. Translated, it gives CASSPAPSNYGYTF.

The rearrangement joins TRBV7-9 to TRBJ2-1; 12 bases fit TRBD2. V gave up 4 bases and J gave up 4 bases; unmatched junction bases: 11. CDR3 length: 18 residues. Germline CDR1 SEHNR, CDR2 FQNEAQ (reference sequence). CDR3 coding DNA: TGTGCCAGCAGCTATAGGGGTTCTAGCGGGGGGGTTTACAATGAGCAGTTCTTC. Translation: CASSYRGSSGGVYNEQFF.

The chain recombines TRBV6-5 with TRBJ2-6; D remains unclear. The CDR3 length is 15 residues. The V end was cut by 2 bases, the J end by 1 base, with 6 bases between. In germline, CDR1 is MNHEY, CDR2 SVGAGI. CDR3 amino acids: CASSYQLSGANVLTF. In DNA, the CDR3 is TGTGCCAGCAGTTACCAGTTGTCTGGGGCCAACGTCCTGACTTTC.

The CDR3 nucleotides are TGCGCCAGCAGCCAAGGGTTGTTGGCAGGGATGAACACTGAAGCTTTCTTT. It yields the protein CASSQGLLAGMNTEAFF. V gene TRBV4-3 combines with J gene TRBJ1-1; D is possibly TRBD1 (5 bases). From germline, CDR1 is LGHNA and CDR2 YSLEER. The CDR3 spans 17 residues. Trimming pared 1 base from V and 0 bases from J, leaving 15 bases between.

The chain uses TRBV4-1 and TRBJ1-5, with no clear D. Trimming shortened V by 2 bases and J by 6 bases, and 8 bases separated the two germline ends. CDR1 MGHRA and CDR2 YSYEKL come from the germline V gene. CDR3 length: 13 residues. CDR3 DNA: TGCGCCAGCAGCCAAACGGTTTCTCAGCCCCAGCATTTT. Translating gives CASSQTVSQPQHF.

The chain couples TRBV9 to TRBJ2-7; possible D gene TRBD2, 6 bases. Trimming stripped 3 bases from V and 3 bases from J, with 13 bases between. Germline CDR1 is SGDLS and CDR2 is YYNGEE. The CDR3 has 14 residues. CDR3 nucleotides: TGTGCCAGCAGCGCGCGCGGGAACAACTACGAGCAGTACTTC. Translating it yields CASSARGNNYEQYF. Based on the CDR3 plus reference TRBV9 and TRBJ2-7, the full variable domain is DSGVTQTPKHLITATGQRVTLRCSPRSGDLSVYWYQQSLDQGLQFLIQYYNGEERAKGNILERFSAQQFPDLHSELNLSSLELGDSALYFCASSARGNNYEQYFGPGTRLTVT.

J is TRBJ1-2 and V is TRBV6-6; 7 nucleotides align to TRBD1. V shed 5 bases and J 1 base; nucleotides not matched to a gene: 7. Germline CDR1 reads MNHNY; CDR2 reads SVGAGI (reference sequence). This CDR3 comprises 15 residues. The CDR3 protein is CASSDPGQSNYGYTF. The DNA of the CDR3 is TGTGCCAGCAGTGACCCGGGACAGAGTAACTATGGCTACACCTTC.

This rearrangement joins TRBV27 to TRBJ2-3, with TRBD2 as a possible D gene (6 bases). Germline V gene sequence: CDR1 MNHEY, CDR2 SMNVEV (reference sequence). Trimming stripped 5 bases from V and 1 base from J, with 19 bases between. The CDR3 is made up of 17 amino acids. The CDR3 reads CASSRTPLPGGTDTQYF. The CDR3 DNA is TGTGCCAGCAGTAGGACCCCACTCCCGGGGGGCACAGATACGCAGTATTTT.

As DNA, the CDR3 is TGTGCCAGCAGCGTTAGGCCACAGGGGGACACTGAAGCTTTCTTT. This encodes CASSVRPQGDTEAFF. The chain links TRBV9 to TRBJ1-1; 8 positions match TRBD1. Germline lookup yields CDR1 SGDLS and CDR2 YYNGEE. V lost 2 bases and J lost 3; bases outside the gene matches: 6. CDR3 length: 15 amino acids. The complete variable domain, with remaining parts taken from reference TRBV9 and TRBJ1-1, reads DSGVTQTPKHLITATGQRVTLRCSPRSGDLSVYWYQQSLDQGLQFLIQYYNGEERAKGNILERFSAQQFPDLHSELNLSSLELGDSALYFCASSVRPQGDTEAFFGQGTRLTVV.

The chain combines TRBV6-4 with TRBJ2-1; 8 bases are a match to TRBD2. This CDR3 has 15 residues. Germline CDR1 is MRHNA and CDR2 is SNTAGT. The junction had 7 bases not matched to a gene; V was cut back by 3 bases and J by 6 bases. This CDR3 is CASSEIAGSFNEQFF. CDR3 sequence (DNA): TGTGCCAGCAGTGAGATAGCGGGAAGCTTCAATGAGCAGTTCTTC.

The genes are TRBV28 and TRBJ2-7; TRBD2 might be the D (6 bases). This CDR3 spans 14 amino acids. Trimming removed 2 bases from V and 5 bases from J, with 13 bases in between. In germline, CDR1 is MDHEN, CDR2 SYDVKM. The CDR3 spells CASSLARSSDEQYF. The CDR3 DNA follows: TGTGCCAGCAGTTTAGCCAGGTCTAGCGACGAGCAGTACTTC.

This sequence joins TRBV7-9 and TRBJ1-3; D not resolved. CDR3 length: 14 amino acids. The ends were cut back, 5 bases at V and 4 bases at J, with 12 bases in the middle. Germline assignment: CDR1 SEHNR and CDR2 FQNEAQ (reference sequence). CDR3 sequence (DNA): TGTGCCAGCAGCCAGACGGGGTTGGGAAACACCATATATTTT. Amino acids: CASSQTGLGNTIYF. Full variable domain (remainder filled in from reference TRBV7-9 and TRBJ1-3): DTGVSQNPRHKITKRGQNVTFRCDPISEHNRLYWYRQTLGQGPEFLTYFQNEAQLEKSRLLSDRFSAERPKGSFSTLEIQRTEQGDSAMYLCASSQTGLGNTIYFGEGSWLTVV.

Note on this clone: At one end the junction does not follow the germline gene, possibly because of a read error. In DNA, the CDR3 is TGCAGCGCTGAAGCCGGGACAGGGGTTGGCTACACCTTC. It encodes CSAEAGTGVGYTF. V gene TRBV29-1 combines with J gene TRBJ1-2, with TRBD1 matching 10 bases. Germline CDR1 reads SQVTM; CDR2 reads ANQGSEA. CDR3 length: 13 amino acids.

At least ten counts were recorded for this clone. The chain combines TRBV4-3 with TRBJ2-6; D is perhaps TRBD2 (5 bases). The ends were cut back, 0 bases at V and 0 bases at J, with 9 bases in the middle. Germline CDR1 LGHNA, CDR2 YSLEER. The CDR3 is 17 amino acids. The CDR3: CASSQDPGVSGANVLTF. CDR3 in DNA: TGCGCCAGCAGCCAAGATCCCGGGGTCTCTGGGGCCAACGTCCTGACTTTC.